The rows below give T cell receptor beta chains drawn from one sample of a study of blood T cell repertoires in COVID-19. Data came from immunoSEQ multiplex PCR; TCRdb stores just in-frame clones and leaves some out. There are some 210,000 clones in the sample; approximately 90% occur only once, and under 5.5% lies in the top ten. Sample: peripheral blood. These receptors all come from a woman in her forties with acute or convalescent COVID-19. Each CDR3 is given with its conserved first and last residue. The D gene is left open where the match is weak. Only some rows state a clone size, as once, few, many or a class for expanded clones.

TRBJ1-5,TRBV18,-,-,CASSPRGRGGNQPQHF,TGTGCCAGCTCACCGAGAGGAAGGGGGGGGAATCAGCCCCAGCATTTT
TRBJ1-1,TRBV5-4,-,once,CASSLGPLNTEAFF,TGTGCCAGCAGCTTGGGGCCTTTGAACACTGAAGCTTTCTTT
TRBJ1-2,TRBV2,-,-,CASSDRQVRGYTF,TGTGCCAGCAGTGATAGACAGGTCCGGGGCTACACCTTC
TRBJ1-1,TRBV18,TRBD1,-,CASSPNRGQAFF,TGTGCCAGCTCACCGAACAGGGGACAAGCTTTCTTT
TRBJ2-2,TRBV7-9,-,once,CASSLGHNTGELFF,TGTGCCAGCAGCTTAGGACATAACACCGGGGAGCTGTTTTTT
TRBJ1-2,TRBV7-9,TRBD1,-,CASSPDRGDGYTF,TGTGCCAGCAGCCCGGACAGGGGCGATGGCTACACCTTC
TRBJ2-3,TRBV10-1,TRBD1,-,CASSELTGVGTQYF,TGCGCCAGCAGTGAGTTGACAGGGGTTGGTACGCAGTATTTT
TRBJ1-4,TRBV9,-,-,CASSEGLGRYEKLFF,TGTGCCAGCAGCGAGGGATTAGGGAGGTACGAAAAACTGTTTTTT
TRBJ1-1,TRBV27,-,-,CASSVQGVPEAFF,TGTGCCAGCAGTGTACAGGGAGTCCCTGAAGCTTTCTTT
TRBJ1-1,TRBV6-6,-,-,CASSSEAFF,TGTGCCAGCAGCTCCGAAGCTTTCTTT
TRBJ1-4,TRBV5-1,-,-,CASREIGGIKKKLFF,TGCGCCAGCAGGGAAATCGGAGGGATTAAGAAAAAACTGTTTTTT
TRBJ2-2,TRBV18,TRBD1,-,CASSQTGATGELFF,TGTGCCAGCTCACAAACAGGGGCAACCGGGGAGCTGTTTTTT
TRBJ1-4,TRBV7-9,TRBD1,-,CARSPGQVDEKLFF,TGTGCCAGAAGCCCGGGACAGGTGGATGAAAAACTGTTTTTT